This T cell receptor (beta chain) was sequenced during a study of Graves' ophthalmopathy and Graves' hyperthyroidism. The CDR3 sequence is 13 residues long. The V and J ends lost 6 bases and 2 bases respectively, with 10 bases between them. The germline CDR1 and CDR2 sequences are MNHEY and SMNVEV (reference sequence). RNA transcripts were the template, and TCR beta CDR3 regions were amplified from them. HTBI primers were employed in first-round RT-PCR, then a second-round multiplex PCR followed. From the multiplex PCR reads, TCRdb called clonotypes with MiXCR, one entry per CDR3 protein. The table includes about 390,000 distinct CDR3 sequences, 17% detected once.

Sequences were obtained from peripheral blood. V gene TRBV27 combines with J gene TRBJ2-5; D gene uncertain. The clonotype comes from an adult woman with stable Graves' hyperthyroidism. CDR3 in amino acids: CASSIAGQETQYF. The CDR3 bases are TGTGCCAGCAGCATCGCTGGGCAAGAGACCCAGTACTTC.